This TCR beta chain was found in a study of blood T cell repertoires in COVID-19. Per germline, CDR1 GTSNPN and CDR2 SVGIG (reference sequence). Trimming cost V 0 bases and J 10 bases; bases outside gene matches: 6. This CDR3 has 13 residues. In the study's own analysis: The authors estimated nucleated cell counts from reference gene primer amplification. Sequenced by immunoSEQ multiplex PCR; TCRdb stores in-frame clones only, minus some. The DNA was the basis for D and trimming; V, J and clone size are from that table. The sample has under 75,000 clones, around 70% seen once. The origin of this receptor is a man in his 60s with acute or convalescent COVID-19. What was sequenced was peripheral blood. The chain carries TRBV30 and TRBJ2-3, with 8 bases that match TRBD2. The CDR3 nucleotides are TGTGCCTGGAGTGTAACCGCTAGCGGGCCGCAGTATTTT. Amino acid sequence: CAWSVTASGPQYF.